This passage covers 9 T cell receptor beta chains from one sample sequenced in a study of glioma-infiltrating T cells. TCR alpha and beta CDR3 regions were amplified from RNA using iRepertoire nested multiplex PCR. Via MiXCR, TCRdb re-called the multiplex PCR reads, giving one row per CDR3 protein. The sample holds 150,000 to 200,000 distinct CDR3 sequences, 32% seen once. The material sequenced was glioma tissue, nonneoplastic brain tissue, or PBMCs (not recorded which). Receptors originate from a human donor with low-grade glioma or glioblastoma, undergoing nonglioma brain surgery, or in good health (not recorded which).

V and J are TRBV29-1 and TRBJ2-7; 7 positions match TRBD1. Germline V gives CDR1 SQVTM, CDR2 ANQGSEA. V shed 4 bases, J shed 0 bases, and the junction held 9 bases outside the gene matches. This CDR3 is built from 15 residues. The CDR3 is CSVGPGQWTSYEQYF. For the CDR3, the DNA is TGCAGCGTTGGTCCGGGACAGTGGACCTCCTACGAGCAGTACTTC.

This clonotype appeared many times. The rearrangement uses TRBV20-1 and TRBJ2-1; 11 bases align to TRBD2. The V gene end was trimmed by 4 bases and the J gene end by 5 bases; junction bases not matched to a gene: 4. Germline lookup yields CDR1 DFQATT and CDR2 SNEGSKA (reference sequence). CDR3 length: 14 amino acids. DNA of the CDR3: TGCAGTGCTATTAGCGGGAGGGGACACAATGAGCAGTTCTTC. It specifies CSAISGRGHNEQFF.

This clonotype was seen more than once but under ten times. The chain recombines TRBV12-3 or TRBV12-4 with TRBJ2-3, with a weak D call TRBD1 (5 bases). CDR3 length: 13 residues. V gave up 2 bases and J gave up 5 bases, with 8 bases separating them. CDR3 nucleotides: TGTGCCAGCAGTTTATTAGGGGTAGATACGCAGTATTTT. It translates to CASSLLGVDTQYF.

CDR3 protein: CASSLTGTTTSGSSYEQYF. In nucleotides, the CDR3 is TGTGCCAGCAGCTTAACCGGGACAACGACTAGCGGGAGCTCCTACGAGCAGTACTTC. The chain employs TRBV7-3 and TRBJ2-7; TRBD2 matches at 12 bases. CDR3 length equals 19 residues. Germline loops: CDR1 SGHTA, CDR2 FQGTGA. J lost 0 bases, V lost 0 bases, and 9 bases had no gene match. The entire variable domain, with the rest obtained from reference TRBV7-3 and TRBJ2-7, is as follows: GAGVSQTPSNKVTEKGKYVELRCDPISGHTALYWYRQSLGQGPEFLIYFQGTGAADDSGLPNDRFFAVRPEGSVSTLKIQRTERGDSAVYLCASSLTGTTTSGSSYEQYFGPGTRLTVT.

This clonotype was seen ten or more times. The chain uses TRBV5-1 and TRBJ2-7, with 11 bases aligning to TRBD2. Losses at the gene ends were 7 bases for V and 3 bases for J; bases not matched to a gene: 3. From germline, CDR1 is SGHRS and CDR2 YFSETQ. The CDR3 extends over 13 amino acids. Written as DNA, the CDR3 is TGCGCCAGCGGACTAGCGGGTTTCTACGAGCAGTACTTC. Translated: CASGLAGFYEQYF.

This clonotype appeared many times. The junction departs from germline at one end; a sequencing error may be responsible. The rearrangement uses TRBV28 and TRBJ2-5; D is perhaps TRBD1 (5 bases). Germline CDR1 reads MDHEN; CDR2 reads SYDVKM. CDR3 length: 14 amino acids. DNA of the CDR3: TGTGCCAGCAGATTATACTGGGGCAAAGAGACCCAGTACTTC. Its translation is CASRLYWGKETQYF.

This clonotype was seen repeatedly, ten times or more. V is TRBV6-6 and J is TRBJ2-7; 7 bases map to TRBD2. This CDR3 is built from 16 residues. Unmatched junction bases numbered 9, after V lost 2 bases and J lost 2 bases. Germline-derived CDR1 and CDR2 are MNHNY and SVGAGI (reference sequence). The CDR3 sequence: CASSYPRSGAAYEQYF. The CDR3 DNA reads as TGTGCCAGCAGTTACCCCCGAAGCGGGGCGGCCTACGAGCAGTACTTC.

This clonotype was recorded many times. The gene calls are TRBV29-1 and TRBJ1-5, with a possible D match to TRBD1 (6 bases). With 4 bases removed from V and 7 bases from J, the gap between germline ends came to 14 bases. Per the germline V gene, CDR1 is SQVTM and CDR2 is ANQGSEA. This CDR3 contains 13 residues. The CDR3 DNA reads as TGCAGCGTTGTGGAAGTGGGGACACAGCCCCAGCATTTT. Amino acid sequence: CSVVEVGTQPQHF.

This chain links TRBV6-2 or TRBV6-3 with TRBJ2-5; D is undetermined. The CDR3 contains 13 residues. V dropped 2 bases and J dropped 0 bases, with 4 bases sitting between them. The V gene's germline CDR1 is MNHEY and CDR2 SVGEGT. CDR3 DNA sequence: TGTGCCAGCAGTTACAACAACCAAGAGACCCAGTACTTC. This codes for CASSYNNQETQYF.